Below are 17 T cell receptor beta chains sequenced from a single sample in a study of graft-versus-host responses after intestinal transplantation. Libraries were prepared by immunoSEQ multiplex PCR; TCRdb keeps only in-frame clonotypes and omits some of them. The table shows around 29,000 clones, with about 90% occurring only once. The sample consisted of PBMCs, taken around 61 weeks after intestinal transplantation. The receptor set was obtained from a human patient who received an intestinal transplant, so some T cells may come from the graft donor.

This clone was picked up one time. This chain joins TRBV6-5 and TRBJ1-1; D is unclear. The CDR3 covers 13 residues. The germline V and J ends were trimmed by 6 bases and 1 base, with 9 bases remaining between them. Germline V gene data show CDR1 as MNHEY and CDR2 as SVGAGI. CDR3 DNA: TGTGCCAGCAGCTTTCAGGAGAACACTGAAGCTTTCTTT. The encoded protein is CASSFQENTEAFF.

CDR3 sequence (DNA): TGTGCCAGCTCCTATCGGACAGGAAGAAGAGCTTTCTTT. Translation: CASSYRTGRRAFF. The rearrangement uses TRBV27 and TRBJ1-1, with 7 bases matching TRBD1. The CDR3 loop spans 13 amino acids. CDR1 is MNHEY and CDR2 is SMNVEV in the germline V gene (reference sequence). Unmatched junction bases numbered 13, after V lost 8 bases and J lost 10 bases.

This chain connects TRBV4-1 to TRBJ1-6; perhaps TRBD1 as D (6 bases). The V gene's germline CDR1 is MGHRA and CDR2 YSYEKL. Deletions cut 0 bases from V and 7 bases from J, with 13 bases between. This CDR3 contains 16 residues. The CDR3 nucleotides are TGCGCCAGCAGCCAAGATCGCCAGGGGAACAATTCACCCCTCCACTTT. Translating it yields CASSQDRQGNNSPLHF.

This chain connects TRBV30 to TRBJ1-2; the D gene is possibly TRBD1 (5 bases). CDR1 GTSNPN and CDR2 SVGIG come from the germline V gene (reference sequence). V lost 2 bases and J lost 14, with 21 bases in between. The CDR3 has 13 residues. The CDR3: CAWSPGTTLRLTF. In DNA, the CDR3 is TGTGCCTGGAGTCCCGGGACCACCCTTAGGCTAACCTTC.

V usage is TRBV7-9 and J usage is TRBJ1-4; D is perhaps TRBD1 (6 bases). Trimming shortened V by 5 bases and J by 0 bases, and 13 bases separated the two germline ends. This CDR3 comprises 16 residues. In germline, CDR1 is SEHNR, CDR2 FQNEAQ (reference sequence). The CDR3 sequence: CASSSYRDPTNEKLFF. The CDR3 DNA is TGTGCCAGCAGCAGCTACAGGGATCCAACTAATGAAAAACTGTTTTTT.

J is TRBJ1-1 and V is TRBV16; D is ambiguous. Germline V gene sequence: CDR1 KGHSY, CDR2 FQNENV. V lost 0 bases and J lost 10, with 12 bases in between. The CDR3 spans 13 residues. CDR3 DNA sequence: TGTGCCAGCAGCCAATCTGCTTCGTCAGGAGCTTTCTTT. Translated, it gives CASSQSASSGAFF.

In the case of this clone: Sequence at one end of the junction differs from germline and may be a read error. The V and J genes are TRBV7-2 and TRBJ2-1; D unresolved. In germline, CDR1 is SGHTA, CDR2 FQGNSA. The CDR3 loop spans 12 amino acids. The CDR3 is CASSFRTGHSLF. Written as DNA, the CDR3 is TGTGCCAGCAGCTTTAGGACGGGTCATAGCCTCTTC.

CDR3 protein: CASSLVSTDTQYF. The CDR3 DNA follows: TGTGCCAGCAGCTTGGTGTCCACAGATACGCAGTATTTT. The rearrangement uses TRBV7-3 and TRBJ2-3; D remains ambiguous. The germline V and J ends were trimmed by 3 bases and 2 bases, with 6 bases remaining between them. Germline V CDR1 and CDR2: SGHTA, FQGTGA. The CDR3 is made up of 13 amino acids.

This clone was observed a few times. This rearrangement joins TRBV6-5 to TRBJ2-1; TRBD2 aligns across 15 bases. Germline V gene data show CDR1 as MNHEY and CDR2 as SVGAGI. This CDR3 has 15 residues. V lost 4 bases, J lost 10 bases, and 5 bases stayed unmatched. As DNA, the CDR3 is TGTGCCAGCAGTTCCGGGACTAGCGGGGGGACGGAGCAGTTCTTC. Amino acids: CASSSGTSGGTEQFF.

This clone was observed a handful of times. The rearrangement links TRBV11-2 to TRBJ2-1; 8 bases agree with TRBD1. In germline, CDR1 is SGHAT, CDR2 FQNNGV. The CDR3 covers 17 residues. V was clipped by 1 base and J by 2 bases; unmatched bases: 7. The CDR3 region has the DNA TGTGCCAGCAGCTTAGCAACCGGGACAGGCGCCTACAATGAGCAGTTCTTC. Its translation is CASSLATGTGAYNEQFF. The variable domain in full, with the rest retrieved from reference TRBV11-2 and TRBJ2-1, is EAGVAQSPRYKIIEKRQSVAFWCNPISGHATLYWYQQILGQGPKLLIQFQNNGVVDDSQLPKDRFSAERLKGVDSTLKIQPAKLEDSAVYLCASSLATGTGAYNEQFFGPGTRLTVL.

This chain joins TRBV5-1 and TRBJ2-1; 7 bases fit TRBD2. The germline CDR1 and CDR2 sequences are SGHRS and YFSETQ. The CDR3 contains 16 residues. J lost 0 bases, V lost 1 base, and 4 bases had no gene match. CDR3 nucleotides: TGCGCCAGCAGCTTGATGGGCGGGAGCTCCTACAATGAGCAGTTCTTC. Translation gives CASSLMGGSSYNEQFF.

The chain recombines TRBV6-1 with TRBJ1-1; D is unclear. Germline-derived CDR1 and CDR2 are MNHNS and SASEGT. This CDR3 comprises 13 residues. Trimming took 2 bases from V and 1 from J, leaving 5 bases between them. CDR3 loop: CASSETRNTEAFF. The CDR3 DNA reads as TGTGCCAGCAGTGAAACCAGGAACACTGAAGCTTTCTTT.

This chain's CDR3 is CASSYGTGGYNEQFF. DNA of the CDR3: TGTGCCAGCAGTTACGGGACAGGGGGGTACAATGAGCAGTTCTTC. The chain uses TRBV6-5 and TRBJ2-1; TRBD1 matches 11 bases. J was trimmed by 4 bases and V by 2 bases; bases with no gene match: 1. The CDR3 runs to 15 residues. In germline, CDR1 is MNHEY, CDR2 SVGAGI.

The chain links TRBV30 to TRBJ2-7; 9 bases agree with TRBD1. The germline V gene encodes CDR1 GTSNPN and CDR2 SVGIG (reference sequence). The CDR3 is 14 amino acids. V trimming: 0 bases; J trimming: 2 bases; junction bases outside the gene matches: 2. The CDR3 is CAWSVGQGAYEQYF. The CDR3 coding sequence is TGTGCCTGGAGTGTGGGACAGGGAGCCTACGAGCAGTACTTC.

The chain employs TRBV7-9 and TRBJ2-3, with 9 nucleotides matching TRBD2. CDR3 length equals 15 residues. V shed 5 bases, J shed 2 bases, and the junction held 5 bases outside the gene matches. Germline CDR1 is SEHNR and CDR2 is FQNEAQ (reference sequence). CDR3 sequence reads: CASSHSGSFTDTQYF. The CDR3 DNA sequence: TGTGCCAGCAGCCATAGCGGGAGTTTCACAGATACGCAGTATTTT.

The chain links TRBV12-5 to TRBJ2-1, with D unclear. This CDR3 has 15 amino acids. CDR1 and CDR2 from the germline V gene are LGHNT and FRNRAP. V was pared by 5 bases and J by 4 bases, with 15 bases between. Here the CDR3 DNA reads TGTGCTAGTGGTCTCATGCCGCCAAATTACAATGAGCAGTTCTTC. Its translation is CASGLMPPNYNEQFF.

The gene calls are TRBV5-1 and TRBJ2-5; D tentatively fits TRBD1 or TRBD2 (5 bases each). The CDR3 runs 14 residues. The V end was cut by 0 bases, the J end by 1 base, with 7 bases between. CDR1 is SGHRS and CDR2 is YFSETQ in the germline V gene. The CDR3 nucleotides read TGCGCCAGCAGCTTGGGAGGGGCCCAAGAGACCCAGTACTTC. Translated: CASSLGGAQETQYF.